Reported below is one T cell receptor (beta chain). This sample stems from a study of blood T cell repertoires in COVID-19. About the research overall: COVID-19 samples from acute and convalescent phases originated in the United States, Italy and Spain. T cells, B-cell-depleted T cells, or PBMCs supplied cDNA or gDNA.

The germline V gene has CDR1 KGHSH and CDR2 LQKENI. The V end lost 0 bases, the J end lost 7 bases, and 13 bases lay between the germline ends. CDR3 length: 15 residues. Per the original methods: Using reference gene primer amplification, nucleated cell counts were estimated. The method was immunoSEQ multiplex PCR; TCRdb's version includes in-frame clones alone and lacks a portion of them. V, J and clone size are taken as reported in that table, and D and trimming were inferred from the DNA itself. In the table there are about 190,000 clones, 65% to 85% of which are singletons. Sequenced: peripheral blood. V gene TRBV18 combines with J gene TRBJ2-1, with TRBD2 as a possible D gene (5 bases). The sequence was collected from a man aged 60 to 75 with active or convalescent COVID-19. CDR3 DNA sequence: TGTGCCAGCTCACCACCGACGGGGATAGGAAATGAGCAGTTCTTC. Residues: CASSPPTGIGNEQFF.